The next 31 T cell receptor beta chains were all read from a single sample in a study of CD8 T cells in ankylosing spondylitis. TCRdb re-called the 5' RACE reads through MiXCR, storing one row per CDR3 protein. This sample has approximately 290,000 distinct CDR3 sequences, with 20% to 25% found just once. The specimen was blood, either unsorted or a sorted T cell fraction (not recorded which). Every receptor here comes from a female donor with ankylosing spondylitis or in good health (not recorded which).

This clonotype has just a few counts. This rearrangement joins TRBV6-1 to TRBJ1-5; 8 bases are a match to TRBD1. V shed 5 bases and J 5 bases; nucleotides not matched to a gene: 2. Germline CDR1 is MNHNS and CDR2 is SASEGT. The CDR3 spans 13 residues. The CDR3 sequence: CASSMTGDQPQHF. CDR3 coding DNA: TGTGCCAGCAGTATGACAGGGGATCAGCCCCAGCATTTT.

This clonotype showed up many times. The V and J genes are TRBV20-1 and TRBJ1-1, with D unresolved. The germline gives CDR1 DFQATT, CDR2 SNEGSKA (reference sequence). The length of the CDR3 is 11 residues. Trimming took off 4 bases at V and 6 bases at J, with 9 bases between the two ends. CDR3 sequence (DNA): TGCAGTGCTAAGTGGGGTTCTGAAGCTTTCTTT. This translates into CSAKWGSEAFF.

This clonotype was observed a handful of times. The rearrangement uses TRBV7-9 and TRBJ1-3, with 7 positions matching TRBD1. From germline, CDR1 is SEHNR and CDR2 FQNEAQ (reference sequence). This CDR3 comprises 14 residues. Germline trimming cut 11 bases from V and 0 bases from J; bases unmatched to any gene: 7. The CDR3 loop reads CAGTTGSSGNTIYF. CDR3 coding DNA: TGTGCCGGAACGACAGGGTCCTCTGGAAACACCATATATTTT.

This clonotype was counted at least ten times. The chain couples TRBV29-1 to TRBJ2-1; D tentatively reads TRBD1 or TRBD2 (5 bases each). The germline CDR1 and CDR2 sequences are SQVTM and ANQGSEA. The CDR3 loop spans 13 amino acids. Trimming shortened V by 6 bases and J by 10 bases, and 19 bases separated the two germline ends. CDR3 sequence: CSVRDQRLREQFF. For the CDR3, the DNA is TGCAGCGTCCGGGACCAACGCTTAAGGGAGCAGTTCTTC.

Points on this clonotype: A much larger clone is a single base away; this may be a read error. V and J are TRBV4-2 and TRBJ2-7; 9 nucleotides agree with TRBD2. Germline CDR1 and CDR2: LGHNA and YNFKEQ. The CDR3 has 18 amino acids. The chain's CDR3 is CARLTAGGGENKLYEHYF. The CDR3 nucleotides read TGTGCCAGATTGACAGCGGGAGGAGGCGAGAATAAACTCTACGAGCATTACTTC.

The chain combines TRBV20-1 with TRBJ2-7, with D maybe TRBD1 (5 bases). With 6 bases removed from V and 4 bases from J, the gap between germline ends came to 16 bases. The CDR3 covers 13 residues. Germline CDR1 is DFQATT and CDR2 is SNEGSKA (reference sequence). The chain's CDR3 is CSASGKGTYEQYF. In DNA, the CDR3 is TGCAGTGCCTCAGGGAAGGGCACTTACGAGCAGTACTTC.

The DNA of the CDR3 is TGTGCCACCAGCACCTTCCAGAGGACTAGTAACGAGCAGTACTTC. Protein sequence: CATSTFQRTSNEQYF. The chain has TRBV15 and TRBJ2-7; 7 bases agree with TRBD2. The CDR3 length is 15 residues. Unmatched junction bases numbered 11, after V lost 4 bases and J lost 5 bases. Germline loops: CDR1 LNHNV, CDR2 YYDKDF (reference sequence).

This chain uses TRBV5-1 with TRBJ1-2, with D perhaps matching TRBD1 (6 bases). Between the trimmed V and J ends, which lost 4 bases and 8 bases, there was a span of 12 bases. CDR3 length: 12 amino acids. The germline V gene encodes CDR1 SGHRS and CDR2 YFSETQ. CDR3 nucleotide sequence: TGCGCCAGCAGCGTCGGACAGATAGGCTACACCTTC. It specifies CASSVGQIGYTF.

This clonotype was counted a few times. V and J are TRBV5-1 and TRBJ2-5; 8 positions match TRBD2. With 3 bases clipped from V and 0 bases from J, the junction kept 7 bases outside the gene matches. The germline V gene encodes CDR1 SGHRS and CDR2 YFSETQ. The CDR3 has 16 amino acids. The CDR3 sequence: CASSSTSASYQETQYF. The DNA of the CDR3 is TGCGCCAGCAGCTCGACTAGCGCCTCGTACCAAGAGACCCAGTACTTC.

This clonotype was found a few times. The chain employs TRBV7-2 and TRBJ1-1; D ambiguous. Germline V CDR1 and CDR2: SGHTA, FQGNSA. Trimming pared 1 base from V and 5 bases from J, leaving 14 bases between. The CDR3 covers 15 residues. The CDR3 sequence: CASSLVAGLRTEAFF. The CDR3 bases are TGTGCCAGCAGCTTAGTAGCCGGTCTAAGGACTGAAGCTTTCTTT.

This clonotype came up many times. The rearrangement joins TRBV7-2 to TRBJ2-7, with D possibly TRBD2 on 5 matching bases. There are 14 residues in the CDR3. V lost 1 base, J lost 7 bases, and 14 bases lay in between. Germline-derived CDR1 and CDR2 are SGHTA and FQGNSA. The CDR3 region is CASSLGTLTGEQYF. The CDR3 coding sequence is TGTGCCAGCAGCTTAGGGACTCTTACGGGGGAGCAGTACTTC.

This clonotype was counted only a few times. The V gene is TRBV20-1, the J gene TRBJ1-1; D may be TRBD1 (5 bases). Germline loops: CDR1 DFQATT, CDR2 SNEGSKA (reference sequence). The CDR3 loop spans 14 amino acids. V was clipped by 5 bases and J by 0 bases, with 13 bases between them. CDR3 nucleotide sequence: TGCAGTGCTGGGCCCTGGGGGTTGAACACTGAAGCTTTCTTT. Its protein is CSAGPWGLNTEAFF.

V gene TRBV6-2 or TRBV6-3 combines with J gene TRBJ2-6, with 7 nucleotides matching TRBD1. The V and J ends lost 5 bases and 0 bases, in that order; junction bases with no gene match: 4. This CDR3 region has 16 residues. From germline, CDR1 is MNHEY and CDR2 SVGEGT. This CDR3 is CASSPTGASGANVLTF. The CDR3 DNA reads TGTGCCAGCAGTCCCACAGGGGCCTCTGGGGCCAACGTCCTGACTTTC.

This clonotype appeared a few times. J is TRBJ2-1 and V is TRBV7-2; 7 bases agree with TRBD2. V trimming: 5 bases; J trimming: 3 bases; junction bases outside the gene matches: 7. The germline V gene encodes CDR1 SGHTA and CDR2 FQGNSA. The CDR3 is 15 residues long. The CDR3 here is CASSPETSHYNEQFF. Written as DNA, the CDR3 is TGTGCCAGCAGCCCAGAGACTAGCCACTACAATGAGCAGTTCTTC.

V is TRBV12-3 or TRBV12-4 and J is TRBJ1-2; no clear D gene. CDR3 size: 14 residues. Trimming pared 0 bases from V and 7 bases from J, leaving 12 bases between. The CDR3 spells CASSLALGLAGYTF. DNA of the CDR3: TGTGCCAGCAGTTTAGCGCTGGGTTTGGCTGGCTACACCTTC.

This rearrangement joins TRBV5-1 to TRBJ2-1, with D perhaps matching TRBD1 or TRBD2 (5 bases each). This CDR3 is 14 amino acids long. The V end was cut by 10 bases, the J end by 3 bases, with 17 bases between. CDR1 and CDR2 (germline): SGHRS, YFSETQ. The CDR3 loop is CASNRDRRYNEQFF. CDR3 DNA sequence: TGCGCCTCGAACCGGGACCGACGCTACAATGAGCAGTTCTTC.

CDR3 DNA: TGTGCCAGCAATCGTGACATCCCGGGGGAGACCCAGTACTTC. This codes for CASNRDIPGETQYF. The chain has TRBV25-1 and TRBJ2-5, with D maybe TRBD2 (5 bases). Trimming shortened V by 7 bases and J by 5 bases, and 17 bases separated the two germline ends. The germline gives CDR1 MGHDK, CDR2 SYGVNS. The CDR3 runs 14 residues.

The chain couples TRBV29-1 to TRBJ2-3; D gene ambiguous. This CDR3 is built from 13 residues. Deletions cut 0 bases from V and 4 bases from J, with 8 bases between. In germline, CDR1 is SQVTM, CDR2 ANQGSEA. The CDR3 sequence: CSVEEPRPDTQYF. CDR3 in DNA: TGCAGCGTTGAAGAACCCCGGCCAGATACGCAGTATTTT.

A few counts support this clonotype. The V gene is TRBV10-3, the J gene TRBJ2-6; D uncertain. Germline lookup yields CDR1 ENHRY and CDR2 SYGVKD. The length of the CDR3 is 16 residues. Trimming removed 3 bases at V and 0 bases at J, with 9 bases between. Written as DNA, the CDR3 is TGTGCCATCAGTGACGCTGGAGACTCTGGGGCCAACGTCCTGACTTTC. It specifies CAISDAGDSGANVLTF.

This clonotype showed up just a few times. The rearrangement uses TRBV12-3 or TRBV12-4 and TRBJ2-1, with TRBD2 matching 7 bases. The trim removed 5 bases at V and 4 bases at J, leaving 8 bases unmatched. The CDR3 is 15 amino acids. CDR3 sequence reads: CASSTSGTSYNEQFF. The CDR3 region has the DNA TGTGCCAGCAGTACAAGCGGGACCAGTTACAATGAGCAGTTCTTC.

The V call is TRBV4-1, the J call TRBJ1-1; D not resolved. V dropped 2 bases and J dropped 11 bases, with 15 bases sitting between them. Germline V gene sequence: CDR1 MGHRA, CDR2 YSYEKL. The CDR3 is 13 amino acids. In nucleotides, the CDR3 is TGCGCCAGCAGCCAAAGATCGGGCCCTCAGGCTTTCTTT. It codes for CASSQRSGPQAFF.

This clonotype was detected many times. The CDR3 DNA is TGTGCCACCAGTGATCCGACCGGGACTAGCGGAGGAAATGAGCAGTTCTTC. This encodes CATSDPTGTSGGNEQFF. The V gene is TRBV24-1, the J gene TRBJ2-1; 11 positions agree with TRBD2. Germline loops: CDR1 KGHDR, CDR2 SFDVKD. Trimming removed 3 bases from V and 7 bases from J; junction bases left unmatched: 10. This CDR3 comprises 17 residues.

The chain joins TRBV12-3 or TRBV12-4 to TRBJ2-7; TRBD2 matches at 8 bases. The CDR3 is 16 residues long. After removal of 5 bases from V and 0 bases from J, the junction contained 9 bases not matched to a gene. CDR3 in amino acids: CASSTTTSARSYEQYF. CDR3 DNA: TGTGCCAGCAGTACTACGACTAGCGCCCGCTCCTACGAGCAGTACTTC.

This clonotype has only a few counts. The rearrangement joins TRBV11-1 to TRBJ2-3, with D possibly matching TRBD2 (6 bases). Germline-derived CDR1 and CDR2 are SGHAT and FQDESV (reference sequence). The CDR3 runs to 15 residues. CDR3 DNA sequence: TGTGTGTGGGGCTGGGCGGGGCATTCCACAGATACGCAGTATTTT. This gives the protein CVWGWAGHSTDTQYF.

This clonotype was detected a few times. CDR3 sequence: CASSQEGSYNSPLHF. The CDR3 DNA follows: TGCGCCAGCAGCCAGGAGGGATCCTATAATTCACCCCTCCACTTT. The chain joins TRBV4-3 to TRBJ1-6; the D is unclear. The ends were cut back, 3 bases at V and 1 base at J, with 7 bases in the middle. Germline V gene sequence: CDR1 LGHNA, CDR2 YSLEER. The CDR3 consists of 15 residues.

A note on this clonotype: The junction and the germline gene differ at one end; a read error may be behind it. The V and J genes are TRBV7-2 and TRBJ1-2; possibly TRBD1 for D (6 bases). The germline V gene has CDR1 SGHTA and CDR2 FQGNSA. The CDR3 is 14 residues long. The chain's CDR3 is CATSPRTVSNGYTF. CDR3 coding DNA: TGTGCCACCAGCCCCCGGACAGTATCCAATGGCTACACCTTC.

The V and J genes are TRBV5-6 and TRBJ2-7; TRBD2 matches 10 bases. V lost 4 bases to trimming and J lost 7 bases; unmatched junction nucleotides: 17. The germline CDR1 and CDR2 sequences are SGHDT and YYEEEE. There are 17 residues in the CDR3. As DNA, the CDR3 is TGTGCCAGCAGCACGAAGGGGCCACTAGCGGGACCGACAGAGCAGTACTTC. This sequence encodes CASSTKGPLAGPTEQYF.

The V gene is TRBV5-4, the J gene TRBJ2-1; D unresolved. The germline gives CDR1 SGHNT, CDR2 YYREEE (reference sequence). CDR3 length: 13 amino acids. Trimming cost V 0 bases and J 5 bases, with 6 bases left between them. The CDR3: CASSLGHNNEQFF. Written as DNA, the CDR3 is TGTGCCAGCAGCTTGGGACACAACAATGAGCAGTTCTTC.

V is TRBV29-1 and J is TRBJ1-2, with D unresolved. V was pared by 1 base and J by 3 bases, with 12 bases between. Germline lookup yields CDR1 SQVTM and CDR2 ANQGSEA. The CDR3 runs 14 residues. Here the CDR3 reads CSVEVGGLDYGYTF. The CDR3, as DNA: TGCAGCGTTGAAGTTGGAGGGTTAGACTATGGCTACACCTTC.

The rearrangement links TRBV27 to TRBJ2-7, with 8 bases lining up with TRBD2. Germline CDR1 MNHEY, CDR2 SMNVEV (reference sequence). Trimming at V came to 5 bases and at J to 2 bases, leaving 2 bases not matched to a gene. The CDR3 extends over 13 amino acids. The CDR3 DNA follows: TGTGCCAGCAGTACGGGACTAGCCTACGAGCAGTACTTC. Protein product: CASSTGLAYEQYF.

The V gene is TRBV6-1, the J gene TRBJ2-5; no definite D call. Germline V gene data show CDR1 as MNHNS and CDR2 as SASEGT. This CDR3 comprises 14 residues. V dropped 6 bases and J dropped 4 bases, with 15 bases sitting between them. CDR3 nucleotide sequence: TGTGCCAGCAGGCCCATGGGGTTTGGAGAGACCCAGTACTTC. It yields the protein CASRPMGFGETQYF.